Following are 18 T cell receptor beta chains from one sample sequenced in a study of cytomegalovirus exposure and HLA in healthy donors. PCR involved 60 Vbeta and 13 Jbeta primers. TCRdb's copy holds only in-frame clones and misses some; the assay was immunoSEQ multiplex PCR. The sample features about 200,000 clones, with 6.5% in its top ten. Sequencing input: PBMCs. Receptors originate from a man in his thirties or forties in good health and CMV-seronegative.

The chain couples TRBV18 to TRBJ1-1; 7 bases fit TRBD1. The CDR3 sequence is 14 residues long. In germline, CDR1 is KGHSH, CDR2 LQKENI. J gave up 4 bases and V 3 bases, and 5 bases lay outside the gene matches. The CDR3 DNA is TGTGCCAGCTCACCGGAGACAGGGACCACTGAAGCTTTCTTT. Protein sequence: CASSPETGTTEAFF.

The CDR3 DNA sequence: TGTGCCAGCAGTTTTATAGGGACAGGTCAAGAGCAGTACTTC. Protein sequence: CASSFIGTGQEQYF. This chain connects TRBV27 to TRBJ2-7; 8 bases agree with TRBD1. J gave up 7 bases and V 3 bases, and 8 bases lay outside the gene matches. Per the germline V gene, CDR1 is MNHEY and CDR2 is SMNVEV (reference sequence). The CDR3 has 14 amino acids.

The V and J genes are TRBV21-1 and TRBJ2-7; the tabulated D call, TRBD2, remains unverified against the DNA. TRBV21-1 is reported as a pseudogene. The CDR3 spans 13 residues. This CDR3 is CASSKADYYEQYF. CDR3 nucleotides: TGTGCCAGCAGCAAAGCTGACTACTACGAGCAGTACTTC.

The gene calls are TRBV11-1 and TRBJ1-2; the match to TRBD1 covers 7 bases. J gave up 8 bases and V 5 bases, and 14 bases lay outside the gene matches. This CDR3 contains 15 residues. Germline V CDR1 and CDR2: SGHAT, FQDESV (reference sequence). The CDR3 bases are TGTGCCAGCAGCATTACCGGGACAGAGGCCGCCGGCTACACCTTC. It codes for CASSITGTEAAGYTF.

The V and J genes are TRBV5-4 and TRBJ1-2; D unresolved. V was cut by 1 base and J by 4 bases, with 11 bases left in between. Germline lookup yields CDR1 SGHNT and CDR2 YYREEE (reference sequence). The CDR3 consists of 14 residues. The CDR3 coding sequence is TGTGCCAGCAGCTTGTCGGGTACCGGCTATGGCTACACCTTC. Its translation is CASSLSGTGYGYTF.

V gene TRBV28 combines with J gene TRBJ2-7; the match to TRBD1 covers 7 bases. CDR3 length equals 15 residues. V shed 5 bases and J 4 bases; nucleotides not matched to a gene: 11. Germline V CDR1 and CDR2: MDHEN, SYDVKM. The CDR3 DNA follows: TGTGCCAGCAGTACCGAGGGGGCGGAGCCTTACGAGCAGTACTTC. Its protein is CASSTEGAEPYEQYF.

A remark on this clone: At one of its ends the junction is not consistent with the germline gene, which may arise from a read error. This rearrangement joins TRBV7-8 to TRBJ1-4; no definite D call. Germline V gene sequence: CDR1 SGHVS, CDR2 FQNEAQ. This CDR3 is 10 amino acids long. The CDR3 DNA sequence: TGTGCCAGCAGCAATGAGAAACTGTTTTTT. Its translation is CASSNEKLFF.

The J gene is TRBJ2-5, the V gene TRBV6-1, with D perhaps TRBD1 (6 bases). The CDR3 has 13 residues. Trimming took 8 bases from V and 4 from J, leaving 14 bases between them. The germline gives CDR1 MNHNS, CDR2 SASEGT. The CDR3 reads CASATGIGETQYF. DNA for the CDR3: TGTGCCAGCGCCACAGGGATAGGAGAGACCCAGTACTTC.

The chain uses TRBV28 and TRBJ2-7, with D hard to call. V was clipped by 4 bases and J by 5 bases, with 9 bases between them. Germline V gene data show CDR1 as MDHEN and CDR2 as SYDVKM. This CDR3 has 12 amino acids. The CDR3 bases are TGTGCCAGCAGTTATGGGCGCAACGAGCAGTACTTC. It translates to CASSYGRNEQYF.

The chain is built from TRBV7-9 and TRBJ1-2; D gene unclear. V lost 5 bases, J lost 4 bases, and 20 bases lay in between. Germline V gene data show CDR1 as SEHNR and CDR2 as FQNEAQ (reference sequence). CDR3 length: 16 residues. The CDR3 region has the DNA TGTGCCAGCAGCGTCCCTGTCGGACTCAGCAGCTATGGCTACACCTTC. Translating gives CASSVPVGLSSYGYTF. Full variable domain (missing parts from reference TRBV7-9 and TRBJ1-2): DTGVSQNPRHKITKRGQNVTFRCDPISEHNRLYWYRQTLGQGPEFLTYFQNEAQLEKSRLLSDRFSAERPKGSFSTLEIQRTEQGDSAMYLCASSVPVGLSSYGYTFGSGTRLTVV.

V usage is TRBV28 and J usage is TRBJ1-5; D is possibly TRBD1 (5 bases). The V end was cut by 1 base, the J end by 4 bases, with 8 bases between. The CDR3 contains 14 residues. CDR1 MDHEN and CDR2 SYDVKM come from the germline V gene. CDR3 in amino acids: CASSLLGVNQPQHF. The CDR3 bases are TGTGCCAGCAGTTTATTAGGGGTGAATCAGCCCCAGCATTTT.

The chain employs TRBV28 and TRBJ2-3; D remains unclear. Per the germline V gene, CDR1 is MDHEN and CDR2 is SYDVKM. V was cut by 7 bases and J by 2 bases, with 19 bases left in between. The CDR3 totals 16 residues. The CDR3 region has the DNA TGTGCCAGCAAGCCCCCCTTCACCTCCGTCACAGATACGCAGTATTTT. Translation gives CASKPPFTSVTDTQYF.

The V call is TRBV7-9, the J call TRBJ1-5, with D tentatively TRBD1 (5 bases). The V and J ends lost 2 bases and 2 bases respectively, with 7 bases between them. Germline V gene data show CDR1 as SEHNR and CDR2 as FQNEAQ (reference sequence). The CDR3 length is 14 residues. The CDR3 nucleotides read TGTGCCAGCAGCTTAACAGGACGCAATCAGCCCCAGCATTTT. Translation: CASSLTGRNQPQHF.

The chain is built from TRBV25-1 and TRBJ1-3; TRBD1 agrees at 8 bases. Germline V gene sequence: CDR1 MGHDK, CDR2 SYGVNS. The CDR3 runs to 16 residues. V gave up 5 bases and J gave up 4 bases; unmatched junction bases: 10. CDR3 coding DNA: TGTGCCAGCAGTCCCTCGGCCGGACAGGGAGGAAACACCATATATTTT. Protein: CASSPSAGQGGNTIYF.

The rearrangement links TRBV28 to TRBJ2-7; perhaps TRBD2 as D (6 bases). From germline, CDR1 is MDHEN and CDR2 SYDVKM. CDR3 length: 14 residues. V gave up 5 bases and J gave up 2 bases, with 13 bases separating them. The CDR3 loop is CASSAFTGAYEQYF. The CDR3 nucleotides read TGTGCCAGCAGTGCCTTTACGGGAGCCTACGAGCAGTACTTC.

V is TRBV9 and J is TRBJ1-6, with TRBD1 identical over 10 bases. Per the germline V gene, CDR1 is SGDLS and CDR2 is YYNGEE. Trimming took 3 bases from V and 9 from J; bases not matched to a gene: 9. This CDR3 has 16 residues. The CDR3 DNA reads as TGTGCCAGCAGCGCCCTGACAGGGGGCAAGGGTTCACCCCTCCACTTT. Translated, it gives CASSALTGGKGSPLHF.

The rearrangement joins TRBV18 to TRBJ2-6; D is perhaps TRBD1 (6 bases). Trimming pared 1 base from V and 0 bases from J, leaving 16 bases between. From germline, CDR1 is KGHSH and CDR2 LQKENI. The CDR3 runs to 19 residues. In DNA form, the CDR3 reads TGTGCCAGCTCACCACGGACAGATATCACACGCTCTGGGGCCAACGTCCTGACTTTC. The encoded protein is CASSPRTDITRSGANVLTF.

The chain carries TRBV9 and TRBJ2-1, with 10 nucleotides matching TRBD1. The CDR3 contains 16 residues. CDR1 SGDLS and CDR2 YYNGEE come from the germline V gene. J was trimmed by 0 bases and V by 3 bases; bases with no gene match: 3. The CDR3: CASSGQGAYSYNEQFF. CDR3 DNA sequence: TGTGCCAGCAGCGGACAGGGGGCGTACTCCTACAATGAGCAGTTCTTC.